The rows below give T cell receptor beta chains drawn from one sample of a study of CD8 T cells in Susac syndrome. TCRdb used MiXCR to reprocess the immunoSEQ multiplex PCR reads, holding one entry per CDR3 protein. The sample records about 66,000 distinct CDR3 sequences, approximately 94% being singletons. Sequenced: CD8+ T cells from PBMCs. These receptors were taken from a human donor with multiple sclerosis. Both conserved end residues are part of each CDR3. The D gene is left open where the match is weak. Clone size is not always given. Where it is, it says once, few, many or a class for expanded clones.

TRBV29-1,16,TRBD2,TRBJ2-1,few,TGCAGCGTTGAAGATTTGGTGCGGGAGGGGGGGAATGAGCAGTTCTTC,CSVEDLVREGGNEQFF
TRBV15,15,TRBD1,TRBJ2-7,-,TGTGCCACCAGCGGCCGGGACAGGGGGCCTTCCGCCCAGTACTTC,CATSGRDRGPSAQYF
TRBV27,12,-,TRBJ1-2,-,TGTGCCAGCAGTCCCCCGGGATATGGCTACACCTTC,CASSPPGYGYTF
TRBV15,15,-,TRBJ2-1,-,TGTGCCACCAGCGGGGATGGGGGCGGCTACAATGAGCAGTTCTTC,CATSGDGGGYNEQFF
TRBV3-1,17,TRBD1,TRBJ1-1,-,TGTGCCAGCAGCCAAGATCTGGGGACAGGATTGAACACTGAAGCTTTCTTT,CASSQDLGTGLNTEAFF
TRBV15,15,-,TRBJ2-7,-,TGTGCCACCAGCCTAGATAGGAGCGGAGGCTACGAGCAGTACTTC,CATSLDRSGGYEQYF
TRBV19,19,TRBD2,TRBJ2-1,once,TGTGCCAGTAGCTTTAAAGATACTAGCGGGAGTACGCGTCGGAATGAGCAGTTCTTC,CASSFKDTSGSTRRNEQFF
TRBV19,14,TRBD2,TRBJ2-7,-,TGTGCCAGTAGTACCCTAGCGGGGTCCTACGAGCAGTACTTC,CASSTLAGSYEQYF
TRBV20-1,14,-,TRBJ2-1,-,TGCAGTGCTAGAACCCTCGGCGGAAACAATGAGCAGTTCTTC,CSARTLGGNNEQFF
TRBV27,13,-,TRBJ2-7,-,TGTGCCAGCAGTACGGAGGACGAGGACGAGCAGTACTTC,CASSTEDEDEQYF
TRBV27,13,TRBD2,TRBJ2-7,-,TGTGCCACGAGACTAGCGGGGGGCTACGAGCAGTACTTC,CATRLAGGYEQYF
TRBV6-6,12,-,TRBJ1-2,few,TGTGCCAGCAGTTACTCGGGGGAGGGTGTAACCTTC,CASSYSGEGVTF
TRBV30,13,TRBD1,TRBJ1-2,-,TGTGCCTGGAGTCCGGACAGGGGACATGGCTACACCTTC,CAWSPDRGHGYTF